The 17 T cell receptor beta chains given below trace back to one sample, sequenced in a study of T cells in localized non-small cell lung cancer. Repertoires were generated with immunoSEQ multiplex PCR, while TCRdb's copy carries only in-frame clones and drops some. The profile shows about 54,000 clones, under 85% of them singletons. Specimen: peripheral blood, collected before any cancer treatment. The receptors were gathered from a female donor of 60 years or more with stage II squamous cell lung carcinoma.

The rearrangement joins TRBV10-1 to TRBJ2-3; the D call may be TRBD1 or TRBD2 (5 bases each). This CDR3 contains 14 residues. The V gene's germline CDR1 is WNHNN and CDR2 SYGVQD (reference sequence). V was trimmed by 3 bases and J by 2 bases, leaving 9 bases between them. The CDR3 loop reads CASSDPGPTDTQYF. CDR3 coding DNA: TGCGCCAGCAGTGACCCGGGGCCCACAGATACGCAGTATTTT.

The J gene is TRBJ2-5, the V gene TRBV5-6; no clear D. The CDR3 loop spans 14 amino acids. V lost 4 bases, J lost 2 bases, and 12 bases lay in between. CDR1 is SGHDT and CDR2 is YYEEEE in the germline V gene. The CDR3 coding sequence is TGTGCCAGCAGCCCTGGGATGGGGCAAGAGACCCAGTACTTC. This gives the protein CASSPGMGQETQYF.

This chain uses TRBV25-1 with TRBJ1-6, with D perhaps TRBD1 (6 bases). This CDR3 is built from 13 residues. Between the trimmed V and J ends, which lost 6 bases and 9 bases, there was a span of 12 bases. Germline lookup yields CDR1 MGHDK and CDR2 SYGVNS. The CDR3 reads CASRGTGFSPLHF. As DNA, the CDR3 is TGTGCCAGCAGGGGCACAGGGTTTTCACCCCTCCACTTT.

This clone has a handful of counts. The chain links TRBV5-6 to TRBJ1-2, with a tentative D call TRBD1 (6 bases). V lost 9 bases and J lost 5, with 23 bases in between. The CDR3 covers 15 residues. Germline CDR1 reads SGHDT; CDR2 reads YYEEEE. In DNA, the CDR3 is TGTGCCACCGCGAAGTTGGTGGACAGAAGTTATGGCTACACCTTC. Its protein is CATAKLVDRSYGYTF.

The chain joins TRBV2 to TRBJ2-7; no clear D. This CDR3 comprises 15 residues. Germline V lookup: CDR1 SNHLY, CDR2 FYNNEI. V was clipped by 1 base and J by 6 bases, with 16 bases between them. This chain's CDR3 is CASSEGWQVRFEQYF. Written as DNA, the CDR3 is TGTGCCAGCAGTGAAGGGTGGCAGGTACGATTCGAGCAGTACTTC.

In its sample, this clone was seen once. This chain uses TRBV7-2 with TRBJ1-4; maybe TRBD1 (5 bases). The germline V gene has CDR1 SGHTA and CDR2 FQGNSA. V lost 3 bases and J 3 bases, leaving 8 bases between the germline ends. The CDR3 covers 14 residues. CDR3 region: CASSFRDPNEKLFF. The CDR3 nucleotides are TGTGCCAGCAGCTTCCGGGACCCTAATGAAAAACTGTTTTTT.

The chain uses TRBV30 and TRBJ1-4; the D is unclear. Germline CDR1 and CDR2: GTSNPN and SVGIG (reference sequence). This CDR3 is 15 amino acids long. V lost 2 bases and J 3 bases, leaving 13 bases between the germline ends. The CDR3 here is CAWSKDLGPNEKLFF. Written as DNA, the CDR3 is TGTGCCTGGAGTAAGGATCTAGGCCCTAATGAAAAACTGTTTTTT.

This clone was seen only once. The chain combines TRBV5-1 with TRBJ2-3; possibly TRBD1 or TRBD2 for D (5 bases each). Trimming cost V 4 bases and J 5 bases, with 23 bases left between them. This CDR3 is built from 17 residues. Germline V gives CDR1 SGHRS, CDR2 YFSETQ. The CDR3 DNA reads TGCGCCAGCAGCCTCCTCCCGGGGCCGGCCGCCGTAGATACGCAGTATTTT. Amino acids: CASSLLPGPAAVDTQYF.

The V gene is TRBV10-3, the J gene TRBJ1-5; TRBD1 matches 7 bases. Germline CDR1 ENHRY, CDR2 SYGVKD. The CDR3 has 13 amino acids. V lost 8 bases to trimming and J lost 2 bases; unmatched junction nucleotides: 3. The CDR3 DNA sequence: TGTGCCATCTCTACAGGGGGCAATCAGCCCCAGCATTTT. It yields the protein CAISTGGNQPQHF.

The gene calls are TRBV5-4 and TRBJ2-7, with 7 bases identical to TRBD1. The CDR3 is 15 amino acids. CDR1 is SGHNT and CDR2 is YYREEE in the germline V gene (reference sequence). V shed 4 bases and J 0 bases; nucleotides not matched to a gene: 7. The CDR3 protein is CASSTGQLSSYEQYF. The CDR3 DNA is TGTGCCAGCAGCACGGGACAGTTAAGCTCCTACGAGCAGTACTTC.

V and J are TRBV29-1 and TRBJ2-7; 8 nucleotides match TRBD1. The CDR3 length is 13 residues. V lost 7 bases, J lost 4 bases, and 9 bases stayed unmatched. The germline V gene encodes CDR1 SQVTM and CDR2 ANQGSEA. CDR3 protein: CSATPGQVYEQYF. The CDR3 coding sequence is TGCAGCGCAACCCCGGGACAGGTATACGAGCAGTACTTC.

This clone appeared once. The chain has TRBV19 and TRBJ2-3; D not certain. Trimming removed 4 bases from V and 4 bases from J, with 9 bases in between. Germline CDR1 LNHDA, CDR2 SQIVND (reference sequence). The CDR3 consists of 13 residues. CDR3 loop: CASSTLLADTQYF. The CDR3 DNA reads as TGTGCCAGTAGTACCCTCCTAGCAGATACGCAGTATTTT.

The rearrangement joins TRBV5-6 to TRBJ2-6; 8 bases match TRBD1. The germline V gene encodes CDR1 SGHDT and CDR2 YYEEEE. J gave up 4 bases and V 7 bases, and 4 bases lay outside the gene matches. The length of the CDR3 is 14 residues. The chain's CDR3 is CASRTGTGANVLTF. CDR3 in DNA: TGTGCCAGCCGGACAGGGACCGGGGCCAACGTCCTGACTTTC.

The gene calls are TRBV7-2 and TRBJ2-1; perhaps TRBD1 as D (5 bases). Trimming shortened V by 6 bases and J by 4 bases, and 10 bases separated the two germline ends. The CDR3 runs 13 residues. Germline values: CDR1 SGHTA, CDR2 FQGNSA. As DNA, the CDR3 is TGTGCCAGCAGATTTACAGGATACAATGAGCAGTTCTTC. Translated, it gives CASRFTGYNEQFF. Complete variable domain (other parts from reference TRBV7-2 and TRBJ2-1): GAGVSQSPSNKVTEKGKDVELRCDPISGHTALYWYRQSLGQGLEFLIYFQGNSAPDKSGLPSDRFSAERTGGSVSTLTIQRTQQEDSAVYLCASRFTGYNEQFFGPGTRLTVL.

V usage is TRBV25-1 and J usage is TRBJ2-7, with 8 bases fitting TRBD2. CDR1 MGHDK and CDR2 SYGVNS come from the germline V gene. V gave up 1 base and J gave up 2 bases; unmatched junction bases: 7. This CDR3 has 16 amino acids. CDR3 protein: CASSEWGEAGAYEQYF. The DNA of the CDR3 is TGTGCCAGCAGTGAATGGGGGGAAGCGGGAGCCTACGAGCAGTACTTC.

The chain recombines TRBV6-5 with TRBJ2-7; D may match TRBD1 or TRBD2 (6 bases each). Trimming took 2 bases from V and 2 from J, leaving 13 bases between them. This CDR3 has 15 residues. Germline V gives CDR1 MNHEY, CDR2 SVGAGI. CDR3 DNA sequence: TGTGCCAGCAGTTACGAAACTAGGGGGGCCTACGAGCAGTACTTC. It specifies CASSYETRGAYEQYF.

The rearrangement links TRBV7-2 to TRBJ1-2; 8 bases line up with TRBD1. The CDR3 totals 15 residues. Germline V lookup: CDR1 SGHTA, CDR2 FQGNSA. The V segment lost 1 base and the J segment 1 base; nucleotides outside the gene matches: 2. The CDR3 DNA is TGTGCCAGCAGCTTAGACAGGGGGATTAACTATGGCTACACCTTC. Amino acid sequence: CASSLDRGINYGYTF.